This T cell receptor (beta chain) was recovered during a study of blood T cell repertoires in COVID-19. Looking at the study overall: From the United States, Italy and Spain came samples of acute and convalescent COVID-19. Nucleic acid was either cDNA or gDNA, and it came from T cells, B-cell-depleted T cells, or PBMCs.

Original processing notes: Nucleated cell number was recorded as an estimate derived from reference gene primer amplification. Generated by immunoSEQ multiplex PCR, the TCRdb table keeps only in-frame clones and is missing some. Clonal size and the V and J genes are those of that table, whereas D and trimming came from the DNA. The profile shows hundreds of thousands of clones, roughly 84% of them singletons. This sequence originates from an elderly woman with active or convalescent COVID-19. The sequencing sample was made of peripheral blood.

CDR3 sequence (DNA): TGTGCCAGCAGTTTGGGAGCTAACTATGGCTACACCTTC. This encodes CASSLGANYGYTF. The genes are TRBV27 and TRBJ1-2; D remains unclear. CDR1 and CDR2 from the germline V gene are MNHEY and SMNVEV (reference sequence). The CDR3 loop spans 13 amino acids. V gave up 3 bases and J gave up 0 bases, with 5 bases separating them.